Listed below are T cell receptor beta chains from one sample, sequenced in a study of blood T cell repertoires in COVID-19. The table came from immunoSEQ multiplex PCR; TCRdb's copy has only in-frame clones and leaves some out. The data contain roughly 360,000 clones, around 87% of them singletons. The material sequenced was PBMCs or T cells enriched from blood (not recorded which). These TCRs come from a man aged 25 to 40 who had recovered from COVID-19. Both conserved end residues are part of each CDR3. A D gene is named only where the DNA matches it firmly. Only part of the rows carry a size: once, few, many, or a class if the clone is expanded.

V gene,clone size,D gene,J gene,CDR3 protein,CDR3 DNA
TRBV7-3,-,TRBD1,TRBJ2-3,CASSLDRGVDTQYF,TGTGCCAGCAGCCTTGACAGGGGGGTAGATACGCAGTATTTT
TRBV18,-,-,TRBJ2-7,CASSLRGGPYEQYF,TGTGCCAGCTCACTCCGCGGAGGGCCCTACGAGCAGTACTTC
TRBV7-9,-,-,TRBJ1-4,CASGLWRGIATNEKLFF,TGTGCCAGCGGACTCTGGCGGGGAATTGCAACTAATGAAAAACTGTTTTTT
TRBV10-1,-,-,TRBJ1-1,CASSLPGGTEAFF,TGCGCCAGCAGCTTGCCGGGGGGCACTGAAGCTTTCTTT
TRBV10-3,-,TRBD1,TRBJ1-1,CAIRNPGTGITEAFF,TGTGCCATCAGGAACCCCGGGACAGGGATCACTGAAGCTTTCTTT
TRBV10-3,-,-,TRBJ2-7,CAITTDPRSYEQYF,TGTGCCATCACCACAGACCCCCGCTCCTACGAGCAGTACTTC
TRBV18,once,-,TRBJ2-1,CASSPSAGSLYNEQFF,TGTGCCAGCTCACCGTCGGCAGGGTCTCTCTACAATGAGCAGTTCTTC
TRBV3-1/TRBV3-2,-,TRBD2,TRBJ2-3,CASSPFWRAGDTDTQYF,TGTGCCAGCAGCCCTTTTTGGCGAGCGGGGGACACAGATACGCAGTATTTT
TRBV5-4,-,TRBD1,TRBJ2-7,CASSGRTGDPYEQYF,TGTGCCAGCAGCGGGAGGACAGGGGACCCCTACGAGCAGTACTTC
TRBV14,-,-,TRBJ1-6,CASSGGIYNSPLHF,TGTGCCAGCAGCGGCGGAATTTATAATTCACCCCTCCACTTT
TRBV25-1,-,TRBD1,TRBJ1-2,CASSVQGFSAGYTF,TGTGCCAGCAGTGTACAGGGGTTCAGTGCTGGCTACACCTTC
TRBV27,-,TRBD1,TRBJ2-5,CASSLSGQGKTQYF,TGTGCCAGCAGTTTATCGGGACAGGGGAAGACCCAGTACTTC
TRBV7-2,-,-,TRBJ1-2,CAIPQGKWNYGYTF,TGTGCGATACCCCAGGGAAAGTGGAACTATGGCTACACCTTC
TRBV11-2,-,TRBD2,TRBJ2-1,CASSLGGGGNEQFF,TGTGCCAGCAGCTTAGGCGGGGGGGGCAATGAGCAGTTCTTC
TRBV21-1,-,-,TRBJ2-2,CASSKGAGNTGELFF,TGTGCCAGCAGCAAAGGGGCAGGAAACACCGGGGAGCTGTTTTTT
TRBV2,-,-,TRBJ1-5,CASSEYWTDSNQPQHF,TGTGCCAGCAGCGAGTATTGGACAGATAGCAATCAGCCCCAGCATTTT
TRBV5-1,-,-,TRBJ1-2,CASSFGQGYGYTF,TGCGCCAGCAGCTTCGGGCAGGGCTATGGCTACACCTTC
TRBV27,few,TRBD1,TRBJ1-1,CATIQGGGTEAFF,TGTGCCACTATACAGGGGGGAGGCACTGAAGCTTTCTTT
TRBV2,-,TRBD1,TRBJ1-6,CASNPGQGLNSPLHF,TGTGCCAGCAACCCGGGACAGGGGTTGAATTCACCCCTCCACTTT
TRBV5-3,-,TRBD1,TRBJ1-4,CARSIRQGKVTNEKLFF,TGTGCCAGAAGCATCCGACAGGGTAAGGTCACTAATGAAAAACTGTTTTTT
TRBV6-5,-,TRBD1,TRBJ1-1,CASPKRGQGTEAFF,TGTGCCAGCCCAAAGAGGGGACAGGGCACTGAAGCTTTCTTT
TRBV7-9,-,-,TRBJ1-1,CASSAPTEAFF,TGTGCCAGCAGCGCGCCCACTGAAGCTTTCTTT
TRBV30,-,-,TRBJ1-2,CAWSRRAEVYGYTF,TGTGCCTGGAGTCGGCGGGCAGAGGTGTATGGCTACACCTTC
TRBV6-5,-,-,TRBJ1-2,CASTPGANYGYTF,TGTGCCAGCACCCCCGGTGCTAACTATGGCTACACCTTC
TRBV10-3,-,TRBD1,TRBJ1-2,CAISAPEGQGNGYTF,TGTGCCATCAGTGCACCTGAGGGACAGGGGAATGGCTACACCTTC
TRBV10-3,-,-,TRBJ2-6,CAISAPGSGANVLTF,TGTGCCATCAGTGCGCCGGGCTCTGGGGCCAACGTCCTGACTTTC
TRBV9,-,TRBD2,TRBJ2-5,CASSEGLGSQETQYF,TGTGCCAGCAGCGAGGGACTAGGGAGCCAAGAGACCCAGTACTTC
TRBV6-2/TRBV6-3,-,-,TRBJ1-3,CASSTGGLGNTIYF,TGTGCCAGCAGTACCGGGGGGCTCGGAAACACCATATATTTT
TRBV9,-,-,TRBJ1-2,CASSARHGGDYGYTF,TGTGCCAGCAGCGCCCGCCACGGGGGGGATTATGGCTACACCTTC
TRBV25-1,few,-,TRBJ1-2,CASSAENYGYTF,TGTGCCAGCAGTGCTGAGAACTATGGCTACACCTTC
TRBV9,few,-,TRBJ2-5,CASNVQGQETQYF,TGTGCCAGCAATGTGCAGGGGCAAGAGACCCAGTACTTC
TRBV4-1,-,-,TRBJ1-2,CASSQERGGYGYTF,TGCGCCAGCAGCCAGGAGAGAGGGGGTTATGGCTACACCTTC
TRBV18,-,-,TRBJ1-5,CASSPLGVEQPQHF,TGTGCCAGCTCACCACTAGGAGTTGAACAGCCCCAGCATTTT
TRBV7-6,-,TRBD2,TRBJ2-1,CASSLAIAGASRSSYNEQFF,TGTGCCAGCAGCTTAGCCATAGCGGGGGCTTCCCGAAGCTCCTACAATGAGCAGTTCTTC
TRBV7-6,-,TRBD1,TRBJ1-5,CASSLGQVNQPQHF,TGTGCCAGCAGCCTGGGACAGGTCAATCAGCCCCAGCATTTT
TRBV18,-,-,TRBJ1-2,CASSPDRYGYTF,TGTGCCAGCTCACCGGACAGATATGGCTACACCTTC
TRBV3-1/TRBV3-2,-,-,TRBJ2-7,CASSQGGAITYEQYF,TGTGCCAGCAGCCAAGGGGGAGCAATTACCTACGAGCAGTACTTC
TRBV6-5,once,TRBD1,TRBJ1-1,CASLQGTEAFF,TGTGCCAGCCTACAGGGGACTGAAGCTTTCTTT
TRBV6-6,once,-,TRBJ1-2,CASSYPNQPGYGYTF,TGTGCCAGCAGTTACCCCAATCAGCCAGGCTATGGCTACACCTTC
TRBV13,-,TRBD1,TRBJ2-7,CASSMDRVSREQYF,TGTGCCAGCAGCATGGACAGGGTCAGTCGCGAGCAGTACTTC
TRBV7-9,-,TRBD1,TRBJ1-4,CASSSPYRGRSNEKLFF,TGTGCCAGCAGCTCCCCCTACAGGGGGCGAAGTAATGAAAAACTGTTTTTT
TRBV7-2,-,-,TRBJ1-2,CASSLVGGGYTF,TGTGCCAGCAGCTTAGTTGGGGGCGGCTACACCTTC
TRBV7-8,-,-,TRBJ1-1,CASSPTFGSFDSEAFF,TGTGCCAGCAGCCCCACCTTTGGGTCCTTCGACTCTGAAGCTTTCTTT
TRBV18,-,TRBD2,TRBJ2-3,CASSPISGGPSTDTQYF,TGTGCCAGCTCACCAATAAGCGGGGGGCCTAGCACAGATACGCAGTATTTT
TRBV10-3,-,TRBD1,TRBJ2-2,CAISGPPGQGMNTGELFF,TGTGCCATCAGTGGCCCCCCGGGACAGGGAATGAACACCGGGGAGCTGTTTTTT
TRBV19,-,-,TRBJ1-2,CASLEGYNFGYTF,TGTGCCAGTCTAGAAGGATATAACTTTGGCTACACCTTC
TRBV27,-,TRBD1,TRBJ1-6,CASRAPGQGSPLHF,TGTGCCAGCAGAGCCCCGGGACAGGGGTCACCCCTCCACTTT
TRBV29-1,-,-,TRBJ1-2,CSVDRGSNYGYTF,TGCAGCGTTGATAGGGGCTCTAACTATGGCTACACCTTC
TRBV4-2,-,TRBD2,TRBJ2-7,CASSPRRPQTSGALLVF,TGTGCCAGCAGCCCGCGCCGTCCCCAGACTAGCGGGGCGCTCTTGGTCTTC
TRBV6-2/TRBV6-3,-,-,TRBJ1-5,CASSSPRGQPQHF,TGTGCCAGCAGTTCTCCTCGAGGACAGCCCCAGCATTTT
TRBV9,once,TRBD2,TRBJ2-5,CASSVEGTSETQYF,TGTGCCAGCAGCGTAGAGGGGACTAGCGAGACCCAGTACTTC
TRBV6-5,-,-,TRBJ2-1,CASSFPEAEQFF,TGTGCCAGCAGTTTCCCCGAGGCGGAGCAGTTCTTC